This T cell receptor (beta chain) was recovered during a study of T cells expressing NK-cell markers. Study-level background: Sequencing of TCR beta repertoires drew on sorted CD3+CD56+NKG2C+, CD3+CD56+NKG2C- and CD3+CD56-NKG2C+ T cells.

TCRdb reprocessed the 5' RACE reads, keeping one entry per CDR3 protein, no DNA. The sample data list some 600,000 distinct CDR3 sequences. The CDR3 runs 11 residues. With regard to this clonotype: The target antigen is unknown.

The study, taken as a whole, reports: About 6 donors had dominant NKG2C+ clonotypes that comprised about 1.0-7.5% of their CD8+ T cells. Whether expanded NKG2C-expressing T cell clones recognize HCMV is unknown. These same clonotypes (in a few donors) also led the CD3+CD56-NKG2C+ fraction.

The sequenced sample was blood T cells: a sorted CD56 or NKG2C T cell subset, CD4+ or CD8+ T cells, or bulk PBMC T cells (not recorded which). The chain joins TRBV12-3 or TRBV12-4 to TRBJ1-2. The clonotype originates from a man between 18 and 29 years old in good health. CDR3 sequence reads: CASSFGYGYTF.